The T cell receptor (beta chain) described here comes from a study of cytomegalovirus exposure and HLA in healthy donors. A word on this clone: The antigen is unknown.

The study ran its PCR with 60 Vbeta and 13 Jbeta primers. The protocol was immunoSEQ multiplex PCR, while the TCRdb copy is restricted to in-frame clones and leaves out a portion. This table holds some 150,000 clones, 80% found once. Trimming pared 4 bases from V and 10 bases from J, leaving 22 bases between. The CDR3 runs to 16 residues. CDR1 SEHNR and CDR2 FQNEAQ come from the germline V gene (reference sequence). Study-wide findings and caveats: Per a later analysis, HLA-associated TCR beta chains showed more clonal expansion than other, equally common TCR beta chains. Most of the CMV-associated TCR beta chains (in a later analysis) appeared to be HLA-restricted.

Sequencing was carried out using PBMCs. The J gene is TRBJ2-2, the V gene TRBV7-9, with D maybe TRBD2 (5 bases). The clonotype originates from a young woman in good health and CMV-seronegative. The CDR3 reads CASSSPSRVYREELFF. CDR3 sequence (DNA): TGTGCCAGCAGCTCGCCCTCGCGGGTGTACCGGGAGGAGCTGTTTTTT.